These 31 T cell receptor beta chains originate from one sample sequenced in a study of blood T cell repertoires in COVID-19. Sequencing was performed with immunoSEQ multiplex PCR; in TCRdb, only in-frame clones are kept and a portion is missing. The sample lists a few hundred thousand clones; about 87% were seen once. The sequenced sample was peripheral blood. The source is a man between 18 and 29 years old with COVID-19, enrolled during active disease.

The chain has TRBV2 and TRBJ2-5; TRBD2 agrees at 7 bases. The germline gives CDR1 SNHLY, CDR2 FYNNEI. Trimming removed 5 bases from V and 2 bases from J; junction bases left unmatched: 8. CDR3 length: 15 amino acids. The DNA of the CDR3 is TGTGCCAGCAGTCTGGTAGCGGGCGGACAAGAGACCCAGTACTTC. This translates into CASSLVAGGQETQYF.

CDR3 nucleotide sequence: TGTGCCAGCAGCCAAACGCAGGGGGCCTACGAGCAGTACTTC. Translated, it gives CASSQTQGAYEQYF. The V call is TRBV4-2, the J call TRBJ2-7, with TRBD1 matching 7 bases. The CDR3 runs 14 residues. Germline V lookup: CDR1 LGHNA, CDR2 YNFKEQ. V was pared by 2 bases and J by 2 bases, with 3 bases of the junction left unmatched.

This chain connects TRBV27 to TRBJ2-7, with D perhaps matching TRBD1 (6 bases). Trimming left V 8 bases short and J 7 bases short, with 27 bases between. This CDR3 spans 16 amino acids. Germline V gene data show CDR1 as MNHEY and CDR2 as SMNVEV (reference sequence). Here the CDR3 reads CASHPRYTGTFGEQYF. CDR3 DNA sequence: TGTGCCAGCCATCCCAGATACACAGGGACCTTTGGGGAGCAGTACTTC.

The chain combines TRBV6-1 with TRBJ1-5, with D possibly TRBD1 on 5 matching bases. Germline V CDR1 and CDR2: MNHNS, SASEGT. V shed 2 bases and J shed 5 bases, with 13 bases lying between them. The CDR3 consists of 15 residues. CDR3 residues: CASSEFGHTDQPQHF. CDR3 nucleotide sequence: TGTGCCAGCAGTGAATTTGGACATACCGATCAGCCCCAGCATTTT.

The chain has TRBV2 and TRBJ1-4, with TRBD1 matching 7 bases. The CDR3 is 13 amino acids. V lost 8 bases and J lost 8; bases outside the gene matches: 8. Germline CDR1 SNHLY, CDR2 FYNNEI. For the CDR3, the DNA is TGTGCCAGCCAGTACAGGGGTGGGGAAAAACTGTTTTTT. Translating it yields CASQYRGGEKLFF.

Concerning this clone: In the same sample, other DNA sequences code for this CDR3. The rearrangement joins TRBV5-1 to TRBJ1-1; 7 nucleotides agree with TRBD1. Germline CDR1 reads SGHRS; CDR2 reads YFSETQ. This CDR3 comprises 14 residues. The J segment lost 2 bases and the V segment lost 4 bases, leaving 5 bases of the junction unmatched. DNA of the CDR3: TGCGCCAGCAGCCCCGGGACAGCCAACACTGAAGCTTTCTTT. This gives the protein CASSPGTANTEAFF.

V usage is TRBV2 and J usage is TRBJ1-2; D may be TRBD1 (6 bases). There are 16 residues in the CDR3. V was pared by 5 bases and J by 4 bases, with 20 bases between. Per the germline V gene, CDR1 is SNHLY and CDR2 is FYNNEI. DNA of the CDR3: TGTGCCAGCAGTCGAAGGGGGGGTTCAGGTGGCTATGGCTACACCTTC. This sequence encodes CASSRRGGSGGYGYTF.

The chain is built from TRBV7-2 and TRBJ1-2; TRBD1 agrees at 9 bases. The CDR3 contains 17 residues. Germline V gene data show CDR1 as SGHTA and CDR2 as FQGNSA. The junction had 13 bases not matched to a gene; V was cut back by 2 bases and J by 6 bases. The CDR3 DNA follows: TGTGCCAGCAGCTTACAGAACAGGGGGCAGGGGCGGGATGGCTACACCTTC. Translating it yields CASSLQNRGQGRDGYTF.

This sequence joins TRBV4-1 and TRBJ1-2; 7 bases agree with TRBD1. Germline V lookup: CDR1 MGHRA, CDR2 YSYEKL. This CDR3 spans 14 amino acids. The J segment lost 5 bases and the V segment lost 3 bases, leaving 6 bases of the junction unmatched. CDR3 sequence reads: CASSHPGQKYGYTF. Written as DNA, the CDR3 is TGCGCCAGCAGCCACCCGGGACAGAAGTATGGCTACACCTTC.

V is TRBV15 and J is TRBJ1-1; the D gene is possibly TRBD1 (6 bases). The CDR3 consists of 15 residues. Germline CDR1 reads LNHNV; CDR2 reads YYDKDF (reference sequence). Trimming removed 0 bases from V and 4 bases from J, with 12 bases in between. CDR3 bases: TGTGCCACCAGCAGAGATTTGGGAGGGGGCACTGAAGCTTTCTTT. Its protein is CATSRDLGGGTEAFF.

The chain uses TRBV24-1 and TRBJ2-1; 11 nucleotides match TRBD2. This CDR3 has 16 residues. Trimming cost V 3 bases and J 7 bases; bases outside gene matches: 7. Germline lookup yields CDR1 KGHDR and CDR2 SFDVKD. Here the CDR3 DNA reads TGTGCCACCAGTGATAGACTAGCGGGAAATTTGAATGAGCAGTTCTTC. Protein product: CATSDRLAGNLNEQFF.

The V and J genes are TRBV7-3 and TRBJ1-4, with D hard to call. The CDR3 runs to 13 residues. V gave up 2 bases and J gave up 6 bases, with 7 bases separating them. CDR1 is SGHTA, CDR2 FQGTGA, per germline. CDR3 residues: CASSLSEDEKLFF. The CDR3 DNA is TGTGCCAGCAGCTTATCGGAGGATGAAAAACTGTTTTTT.

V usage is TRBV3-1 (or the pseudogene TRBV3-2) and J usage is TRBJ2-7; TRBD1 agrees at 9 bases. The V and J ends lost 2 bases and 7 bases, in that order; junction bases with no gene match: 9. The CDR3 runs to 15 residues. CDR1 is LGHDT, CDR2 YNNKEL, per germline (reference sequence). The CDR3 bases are TGTGCCAGCAGCCAAATACCCGGACAGGGGAAGGAGCAGTACTTC. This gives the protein CASSQIPGQGKEQYF.

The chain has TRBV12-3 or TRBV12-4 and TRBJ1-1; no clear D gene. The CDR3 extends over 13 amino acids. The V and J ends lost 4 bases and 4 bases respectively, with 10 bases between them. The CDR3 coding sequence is TGTGCCAGCAGTTGGAGAGGAGGCACTGAAGCTTTCTTT. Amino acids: CASSWRGGTEAFF.

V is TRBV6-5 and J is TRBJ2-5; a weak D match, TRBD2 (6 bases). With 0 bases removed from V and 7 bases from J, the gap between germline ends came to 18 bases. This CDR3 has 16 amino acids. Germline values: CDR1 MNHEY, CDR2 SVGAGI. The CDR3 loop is CASSYSRLGGSWTQYF. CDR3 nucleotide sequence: TGTGCCAGCAGTTACTCGAGACTGGGGGGTTCGTGGACCCAGTACTTC.

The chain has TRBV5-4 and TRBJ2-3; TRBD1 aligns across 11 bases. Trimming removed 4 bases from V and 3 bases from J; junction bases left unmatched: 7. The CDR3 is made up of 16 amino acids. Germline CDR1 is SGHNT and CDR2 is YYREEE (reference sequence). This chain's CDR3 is CASSPRTGGLTDTQYF. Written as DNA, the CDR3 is TGTGCCAGCAGCCCTCGGACAGGGGGCCTGACAGATACGCAGTATTTT. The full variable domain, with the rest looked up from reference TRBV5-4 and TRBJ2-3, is ETGVTQSPTHLIKTRGQQVTLRCSSQSGHNTVSWYQQALGQGPQFIFQYYREEENGRGNFPPRFSGLQFPNYSSELNVNALELDDSALYLCASSPRTGGLTDTQYFGPGTRLTVL.

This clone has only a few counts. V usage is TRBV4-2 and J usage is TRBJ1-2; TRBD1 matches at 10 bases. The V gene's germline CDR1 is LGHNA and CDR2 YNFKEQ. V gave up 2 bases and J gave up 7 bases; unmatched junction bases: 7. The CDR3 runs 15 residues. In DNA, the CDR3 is TGTGCCAGCAGCCAAACAGACAGGGGGCGTCCTGGCTACACCTTC. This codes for CASSQTDRGRPGYTF.

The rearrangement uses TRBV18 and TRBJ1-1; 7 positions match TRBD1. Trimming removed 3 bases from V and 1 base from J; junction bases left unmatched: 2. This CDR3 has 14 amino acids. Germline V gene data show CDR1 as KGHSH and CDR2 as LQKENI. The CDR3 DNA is TGTGCCAGCTCACCGACAGGGACGAACACTGAAGCTTTCTTT. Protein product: CASSPTGTNTEAFF.

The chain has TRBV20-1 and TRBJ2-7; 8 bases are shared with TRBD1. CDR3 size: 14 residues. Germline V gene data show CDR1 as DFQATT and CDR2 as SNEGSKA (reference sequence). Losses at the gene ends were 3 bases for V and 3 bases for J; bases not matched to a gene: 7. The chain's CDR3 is CSASSGTGFYEQYF. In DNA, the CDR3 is TGCAGTGCTAGTTCTGGGACAGGCTTCTACGAGCAGTACTTC.

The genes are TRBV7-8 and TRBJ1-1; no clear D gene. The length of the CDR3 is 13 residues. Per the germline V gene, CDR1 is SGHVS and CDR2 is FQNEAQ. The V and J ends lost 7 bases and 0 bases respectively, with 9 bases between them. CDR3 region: CASKEAMNTEAFF. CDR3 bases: TGTGCCAGCAAGGAGGCGATGAACACTGAAGCTTTCTTT.

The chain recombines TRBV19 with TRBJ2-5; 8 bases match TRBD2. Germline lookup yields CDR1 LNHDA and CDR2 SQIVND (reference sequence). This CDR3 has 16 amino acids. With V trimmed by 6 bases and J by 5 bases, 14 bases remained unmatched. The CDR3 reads CASSPAVREVGETQYF. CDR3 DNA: TGTGCCAGTAGCCCGGCGGTGCGGGAGGTCGGCGAGACCCAGTACTTC.

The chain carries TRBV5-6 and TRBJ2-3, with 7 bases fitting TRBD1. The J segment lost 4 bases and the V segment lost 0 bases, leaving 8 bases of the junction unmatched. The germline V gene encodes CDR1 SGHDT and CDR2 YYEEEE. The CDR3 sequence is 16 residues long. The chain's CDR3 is CASSLVHRQGADTQYF. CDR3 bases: TGTGCCAGCAGCTTGGTTCATCGCCAGGGGGCAGATACGCAGTATTTT.

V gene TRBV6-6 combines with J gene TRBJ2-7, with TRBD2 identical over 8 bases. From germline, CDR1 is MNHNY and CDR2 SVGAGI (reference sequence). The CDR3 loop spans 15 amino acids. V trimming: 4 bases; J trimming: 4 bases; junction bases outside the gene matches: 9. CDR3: CASSWLGTRVYEQYF. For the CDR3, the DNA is TGTGCCAGCAGTTGGCTCGGGACTAGGGTATACGAGCAGTACTTC.

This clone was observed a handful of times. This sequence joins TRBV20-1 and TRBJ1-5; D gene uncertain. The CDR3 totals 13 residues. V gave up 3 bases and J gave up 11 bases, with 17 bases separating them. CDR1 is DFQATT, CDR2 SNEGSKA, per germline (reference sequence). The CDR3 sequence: CSASGVGRNAQHF. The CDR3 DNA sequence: TGCAGTGCTAGTGGGGTAGGGAGAAACGCCCAGCATTTT.

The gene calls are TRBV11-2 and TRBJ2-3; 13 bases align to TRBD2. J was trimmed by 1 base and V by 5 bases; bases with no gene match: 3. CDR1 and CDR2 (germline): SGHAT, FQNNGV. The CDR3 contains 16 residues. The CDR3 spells CASSPGLAGGTDTQYF. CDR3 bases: TGTGCCAGCAGCCCTGGACTAGCGGGGGGCACAGATACGCAGTATTTT.

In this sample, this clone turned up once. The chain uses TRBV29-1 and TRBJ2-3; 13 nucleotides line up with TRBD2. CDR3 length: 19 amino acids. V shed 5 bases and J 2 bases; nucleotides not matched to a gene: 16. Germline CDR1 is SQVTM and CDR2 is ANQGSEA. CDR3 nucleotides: TGCAGCGTTTCGCCCCGGACTAGCGGGAGTTTGTATTTCACAGATACGCAGTATTTT. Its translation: CSVSPRTSGSLYFTDTQYF.

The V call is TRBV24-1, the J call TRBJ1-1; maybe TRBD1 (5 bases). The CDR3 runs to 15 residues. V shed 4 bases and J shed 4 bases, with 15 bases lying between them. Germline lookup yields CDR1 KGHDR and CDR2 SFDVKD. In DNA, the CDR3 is TGTGCCACCAGTGAAGGTGCGGGGGTTGTCACTGAAGCTTTCTTT. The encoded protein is CATSEGAGVVTEAFF.

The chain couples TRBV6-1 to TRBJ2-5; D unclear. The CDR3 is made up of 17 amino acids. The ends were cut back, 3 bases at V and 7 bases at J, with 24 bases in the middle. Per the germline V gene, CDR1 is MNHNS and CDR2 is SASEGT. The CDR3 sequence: CASSDGSDLFRRGTQYF. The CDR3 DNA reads TGTGCCAGCAGTGATGGGTCCGATCTATTCCGCCGAGGGACCCAGTACTTC.

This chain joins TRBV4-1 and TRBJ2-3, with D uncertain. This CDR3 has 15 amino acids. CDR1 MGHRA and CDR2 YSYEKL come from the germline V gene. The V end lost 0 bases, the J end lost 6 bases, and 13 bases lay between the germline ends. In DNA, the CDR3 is TGCGCCAGCAGCCAAGATTTTATCTCGGTGGATACGCAGTATTTT. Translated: CASSQDFISVDTQYF.

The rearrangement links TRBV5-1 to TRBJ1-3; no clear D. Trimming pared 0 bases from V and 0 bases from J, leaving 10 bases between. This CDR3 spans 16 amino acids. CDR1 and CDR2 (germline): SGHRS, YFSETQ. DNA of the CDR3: TGCGCCAGCAGCTTGGATGGTCAGGTCTCTGGAAACACCATATATTTT. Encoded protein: CASSLDGQVSGNTIYF.

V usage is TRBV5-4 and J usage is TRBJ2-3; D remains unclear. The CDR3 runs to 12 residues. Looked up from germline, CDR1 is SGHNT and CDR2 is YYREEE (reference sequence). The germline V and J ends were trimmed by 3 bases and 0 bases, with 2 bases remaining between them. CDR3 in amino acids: CASSSSTDTQYF. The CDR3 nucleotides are TGTGCCAGCAGCTCAAGCACAGATACGCAGTATTTT.